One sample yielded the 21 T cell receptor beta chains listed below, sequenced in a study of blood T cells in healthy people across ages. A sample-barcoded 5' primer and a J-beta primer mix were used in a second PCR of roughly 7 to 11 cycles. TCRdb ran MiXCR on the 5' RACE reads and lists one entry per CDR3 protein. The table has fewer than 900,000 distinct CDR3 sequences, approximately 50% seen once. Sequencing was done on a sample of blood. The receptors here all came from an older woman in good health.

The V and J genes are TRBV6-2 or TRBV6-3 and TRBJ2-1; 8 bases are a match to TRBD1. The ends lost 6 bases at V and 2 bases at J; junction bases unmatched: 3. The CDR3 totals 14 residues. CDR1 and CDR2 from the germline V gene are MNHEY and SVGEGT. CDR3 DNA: TGTGCCAGCAGGGACAGGGTTCCCTACAATGAGCAGTTCTTC. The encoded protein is CASRDRVPYNEQFF.

As DNA, the CDR3 is TGTGCCAGCAGCCTACTGCCAGCAACTAATGAAAAACTGTTTTTT. Its protein product is CASSLLPATNEKLFF. The chain couples TRBV28 to TRBJ1-4; no clear D. This CDR3 spans 15 amino acids. V was clipped by 6 bases and J by 0 bases, with 11 bases between them. CDR1 and CDR2 (germline): MDHEN, SYDVKM.

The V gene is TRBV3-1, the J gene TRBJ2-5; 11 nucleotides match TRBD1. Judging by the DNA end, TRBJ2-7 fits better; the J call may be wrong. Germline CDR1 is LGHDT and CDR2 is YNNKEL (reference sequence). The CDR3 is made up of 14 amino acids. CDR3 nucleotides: TGTGCCAGTAGACACGGACAGGGGGCCGACGAGCAGTACTTC. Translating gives CASRHGQGADEQYF.

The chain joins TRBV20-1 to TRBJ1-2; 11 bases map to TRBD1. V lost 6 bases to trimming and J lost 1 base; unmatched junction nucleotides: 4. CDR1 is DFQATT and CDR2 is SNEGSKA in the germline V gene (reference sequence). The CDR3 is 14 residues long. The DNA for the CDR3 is TGCAGTGCAAGGACAGGGGGCGATAACTATGGCTACACCTTC. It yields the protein CSARTGGDNYGYTF.

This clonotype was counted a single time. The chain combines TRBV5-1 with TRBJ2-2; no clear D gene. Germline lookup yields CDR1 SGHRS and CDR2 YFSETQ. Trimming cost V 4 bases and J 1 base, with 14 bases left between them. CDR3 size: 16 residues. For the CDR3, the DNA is TGCGCCAGCAGCCCCGCTCACAGAGAGAACACCGGGGAGCTGTTTTTT. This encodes CASSPAHRENTGELFF.

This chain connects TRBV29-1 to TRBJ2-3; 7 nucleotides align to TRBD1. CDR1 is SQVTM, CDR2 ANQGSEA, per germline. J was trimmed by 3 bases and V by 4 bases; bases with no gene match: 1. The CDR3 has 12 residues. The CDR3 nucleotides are TGCAGCGTTGTGACAGGGACAGATACGCAGTATTTT. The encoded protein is CSVVTGTDTQYF.

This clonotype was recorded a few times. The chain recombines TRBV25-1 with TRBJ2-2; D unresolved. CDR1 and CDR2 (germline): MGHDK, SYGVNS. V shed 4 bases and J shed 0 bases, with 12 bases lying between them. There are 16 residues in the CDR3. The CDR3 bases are TGTGCCAGCAGTGGTTCACCAACTCCGAACACCGGGGAGCTGTTTTTT. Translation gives CASSGSPTPNTGELFF.

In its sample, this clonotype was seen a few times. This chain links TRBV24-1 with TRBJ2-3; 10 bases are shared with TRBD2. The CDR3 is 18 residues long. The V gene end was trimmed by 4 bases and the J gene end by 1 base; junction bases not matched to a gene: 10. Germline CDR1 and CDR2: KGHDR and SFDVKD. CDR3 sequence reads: CATSEALAGERGTDTQYF. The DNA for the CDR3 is TGTGCCACCAGTGAAGCGCTAGCGGGAGAGAGAGGCACAGATACGCAGTATTTT.

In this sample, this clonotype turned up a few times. The CDR3 DNA reads as TGTGCCAGCGGGGGGTACACCGGGACAGAAATCACAGATACGCAGTATTTT. Its translation is CASGGYTGTEITDTQYF. The chain has TRBV28 and TRBJ2-3, with D perhaps TRBD1 (7 bases). V was shortened by 8 bases and J by 2 bases, with 23 bases between the two germline ends. CDR1 and CDR2 from the germline V gene are MDHEN and SYDVKM. The CDR3 extends over 17 amino acids.

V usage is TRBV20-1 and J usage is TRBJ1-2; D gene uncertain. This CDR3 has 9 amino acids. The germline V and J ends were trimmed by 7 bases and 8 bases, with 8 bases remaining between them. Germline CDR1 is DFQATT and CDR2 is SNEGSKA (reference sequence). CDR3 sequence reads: CSDLEGYTF. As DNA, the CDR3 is TGCAGTGACTTGGAGGGCTACACCTTC.

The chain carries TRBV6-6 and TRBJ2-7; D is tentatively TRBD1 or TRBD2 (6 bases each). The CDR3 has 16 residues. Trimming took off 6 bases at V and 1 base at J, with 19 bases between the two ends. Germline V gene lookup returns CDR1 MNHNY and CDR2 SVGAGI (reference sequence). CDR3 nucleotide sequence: TGTGCCAGCAGCCAAGTAGCCGGGGGCGGGTCCTACGAGCAGTACTTC. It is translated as CASSQVAGGGSYEQYF.

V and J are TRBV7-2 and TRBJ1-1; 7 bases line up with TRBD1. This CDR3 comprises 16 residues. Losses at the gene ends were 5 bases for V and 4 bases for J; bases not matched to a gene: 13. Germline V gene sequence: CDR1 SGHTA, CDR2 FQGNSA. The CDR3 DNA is TGTGCCAGCAGCAGATCGGGGGCAGGGGGGGCCACTGAAGCTTTCTTT. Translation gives CASSRSGAGGATEAFF.

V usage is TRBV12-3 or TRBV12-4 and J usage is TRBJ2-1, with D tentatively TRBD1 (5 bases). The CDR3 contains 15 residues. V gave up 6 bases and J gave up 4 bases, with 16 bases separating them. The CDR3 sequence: CASSRLQGAYNEQFF. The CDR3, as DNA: TGTGCCAGCAGCAGGCTTCAGGGTGCTTACAATGAGCAGTTCTTC.

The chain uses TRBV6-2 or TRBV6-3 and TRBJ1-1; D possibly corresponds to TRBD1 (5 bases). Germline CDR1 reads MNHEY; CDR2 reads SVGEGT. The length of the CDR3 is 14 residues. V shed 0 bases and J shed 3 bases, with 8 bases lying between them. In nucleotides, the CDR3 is TGTGCCAGCAGTTACTCGGGGGTAGACACTGAAGCTTTCTTT. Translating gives CASSYSGVDTEAFF.

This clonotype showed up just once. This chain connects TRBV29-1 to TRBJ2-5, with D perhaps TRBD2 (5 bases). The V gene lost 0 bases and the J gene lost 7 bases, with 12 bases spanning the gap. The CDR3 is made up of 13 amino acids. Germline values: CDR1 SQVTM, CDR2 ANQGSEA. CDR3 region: CSVEETARGTQYF. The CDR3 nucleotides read TGCAGCGTTGAAGAAACGGCCCGGGGGACCCAGTACTTC.

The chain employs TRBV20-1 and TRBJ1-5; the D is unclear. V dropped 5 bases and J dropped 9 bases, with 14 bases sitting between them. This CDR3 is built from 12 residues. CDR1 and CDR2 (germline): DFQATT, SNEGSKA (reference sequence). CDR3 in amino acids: CSAGPSASPQHF. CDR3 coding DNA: TGCAGTGCTGGGCCTTCGGCCTCGCCCCAGCATTTT.

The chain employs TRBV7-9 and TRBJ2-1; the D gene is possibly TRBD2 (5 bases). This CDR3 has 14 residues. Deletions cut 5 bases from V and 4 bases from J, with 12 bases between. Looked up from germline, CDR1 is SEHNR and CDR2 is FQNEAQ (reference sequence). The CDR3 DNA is TGTGCCAGCAGCCCTCCTAGCCGGTACAATGAGCAGTTCTTC. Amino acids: CASSPPSRYNEQFF.

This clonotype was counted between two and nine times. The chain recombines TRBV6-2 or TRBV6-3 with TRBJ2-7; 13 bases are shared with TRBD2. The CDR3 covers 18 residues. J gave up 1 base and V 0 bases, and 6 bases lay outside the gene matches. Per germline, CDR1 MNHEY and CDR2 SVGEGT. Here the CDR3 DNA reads TGTGCCAGCAGTTACTCGAGGGGACTAGCGGGGCCATCCTACGAGCAGTACTTC. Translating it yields CASSYSRGLAGPSYEQYF.

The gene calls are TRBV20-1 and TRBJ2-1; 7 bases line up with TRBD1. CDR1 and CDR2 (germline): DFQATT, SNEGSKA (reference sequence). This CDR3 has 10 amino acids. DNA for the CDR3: TGCAGCTCAGGGGGCAATGAGCAGTTCTTC. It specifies CSSGGNEQFF.

The CDR3 region is CAISESTGLSTDTQYF. The CDR3 DNA reads TGTGCCATCAGTGAGTCGACTGGTCTAAGCACAGATACGCAGTATTTT. The V gene is TRBV10-3, the J gene TRBJ2-3; D is uncertain. The CDR3 spans 16 residues. The germline gives CDR1 ENHRY, CDR2 SYGVKD. Trimming removed 0 bases from V and 0 bases from J, with 10 bases in between.

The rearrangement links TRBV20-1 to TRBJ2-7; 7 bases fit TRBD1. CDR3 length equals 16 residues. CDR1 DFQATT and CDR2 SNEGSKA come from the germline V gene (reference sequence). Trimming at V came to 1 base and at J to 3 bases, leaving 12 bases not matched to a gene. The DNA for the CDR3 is TGCAGTGCTAGAGTGGCCTCCGGGACAGTATTCTACGAGCAGTACTTC. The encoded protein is CSARVASGTVFYEQYF.